This TCR beta chain was retrieved from a study of blood T cells in healthy people across ages. The study, taken as a whole, reports: Nothing was known about donor CMV status, and this possibly confounded expanded clonotype changes.

This clonotype was detected only a few times. Its target is unknown. With a J-beta primer mix and a sample-barcoded 5' primer, a second PCR ran about 7 to 12 cycles. TCRdb re-analysed the 5' RACE reads in MiXCR, keeping a single row per CDR3 protein. The data contain 550,000 to 650,000 distinct CDR3 sequences, around a quarter of them singletons. Caucasian, healthy and from Russia, the donors were aged between roughly 6 and 95. Germline V gives CDR1 PRHDT, CDR2 FYEKMQ (reference sequence). V lost 0 bases, J lost 1 base, and 6 bases lay in between. There are 14 residues in the CDR3. The sample was also reused in another study, on T cells of mothers and their children. This second report adds: Donation was provided by three healthy Caucasian mothers along with their six children. The study found thymic selection shapes TCR recombination output similarly in related and unrelated pairs.

J is TRBJ2-5 and V is TRBV13; D uncertain. The receptor was isolated from a boy between 2 and 10 years old in good health. Sequenced: blood. The DNA of the CDR3 is TGTGCCAGCAGCTTAGGACTGATCCAAGAGACCCAGTACTTC. Protein product: CASSLGLIQETQYF. The full variable domain, with the rest looked up from reference TRBV13 and TRBJ2-5, is AAGVIQSPRHLIKEKRETATLKCYPIPRHDTVYWYQQGPGQDPQFLISFYEKMQSDKGSIPDRFSAQQFSDYHSELNMSSLELGDSALYFCASSLGLIQETQYFGPGTRLLVL.